This record covers a single T cell receptor beta chain. This entry comes from a study of blood T cell repertoires in COVID-19. Study-wide background: The United States, Italy and Spain supplied acute and convalescent COVID-19 samples. T cells, B-cell-depleted T cells, or PBMCs supplied cDNA or gDNA.

Original data processing: Quantification of nucleated cells was approximated via reference gene primer amplification. Clones were read by immunoSEQ multiplex PCR, and TCRdb kept only the in-frame ones, dropping some. The DNA was the basis for D and trimming; V, J and clone size are from that table. The profile shows 190,000 or so clones, around 85% of them singletons. This CDR3 region has 11 residues. Germline V CDR1 and CDR2: LNHDA, SQIVND (reference sequence). V lost 9 bases, J lost 13 bases, and 18 bases lay in between. The J gene is TRBJ1-1, the V gene TRBV19; a possible D gene is TRBD1 (6 bases). The specimen was peripheral blood. This receptor was obtained from an elderly woman with acute or convalescent COVID-19. CDR3 DNA sequence: TGTGCCAGCGCAGGGGCCCTTGGGTTTTTCTTT. Translating it yields CASAGALGFFF.